This entry is about one TCR beta chain. Its antigen is currently unknown. This entry is derived from a study of human T cells and chemical hapten exposure. Overall study context: Scalp application of diphenylcyclopropenone was performed weekly in patients across the entire roughly 24-week study.

V lost 1 base to trimming and J lost 6 bases, with 12 bases between them. Per germline, CDR1 SGHTA and CDR2 FQGNSA. CDR3 length: 15 residues. Attachment of unique molecular identifiers to individual cDNA molecules was performed in the library. TCRdb analysed the RACE reads with MiXCR anew, one entry per CDR3 protein. The sample shows over 45,000 distinct CDR3 sequences, about 9.3% of them seen only once. The study's findings and limits: Expanded TCRs clustered into significantly more large CDR3 similarity groups than controls, the analysis revealed.

This sample's time point: patch test 1, 2 weeks after DPC sensitization. As for treatment: therapeutic diphenylcyclopropenone sensitization with weekly scalp DPC. Ahead of each patch test application, blood was drawn. The chain joins TRBV7-2 to TRBJ1-4; D gene ambiguous. This clonotype was sampled from a middle-aged woman with alopecia areata. Some clones in this sample may be carry-over from other donors' samples. Specimen: whole blood, collected in connection with sensitization to the hapten diphenylcyclopropenone (DPC). The CDR3: CASSLVARRDEKLFF. CDR3 nucleotide sequence: TGTGCCAGCAGCTTAGTGGCCAGAAGGGATGAAAAACTGTTTTTT.